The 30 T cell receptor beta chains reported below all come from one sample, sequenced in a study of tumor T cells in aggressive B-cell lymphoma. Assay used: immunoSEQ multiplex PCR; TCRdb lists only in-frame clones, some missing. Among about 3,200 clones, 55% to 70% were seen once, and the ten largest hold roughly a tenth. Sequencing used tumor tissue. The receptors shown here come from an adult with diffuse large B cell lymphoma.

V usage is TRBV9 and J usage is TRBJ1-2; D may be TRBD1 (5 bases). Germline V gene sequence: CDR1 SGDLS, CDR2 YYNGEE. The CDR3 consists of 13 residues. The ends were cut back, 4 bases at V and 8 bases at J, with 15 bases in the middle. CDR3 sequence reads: CASSTPGGHGYTF. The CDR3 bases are TGTGCCAGCAGCACGCCGGGGGGTCACGGCTACACCTTC.

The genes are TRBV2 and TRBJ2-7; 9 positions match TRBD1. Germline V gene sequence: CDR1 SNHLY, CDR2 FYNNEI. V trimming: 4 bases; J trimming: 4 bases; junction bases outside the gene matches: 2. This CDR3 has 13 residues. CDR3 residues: CASSVDRGYEQYF. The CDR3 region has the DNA TGTGCCAGCAGTGTGGACAGGGGATACGAGCAGTACTTC.

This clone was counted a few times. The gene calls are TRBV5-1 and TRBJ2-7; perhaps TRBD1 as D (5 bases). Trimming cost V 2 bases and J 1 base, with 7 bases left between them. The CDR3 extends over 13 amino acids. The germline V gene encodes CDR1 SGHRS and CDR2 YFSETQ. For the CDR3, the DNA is TGCGCCAGCAGCTTCCAGGGATCCTACGAGCAGTACTTC. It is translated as CASSFQGSYEQYF.

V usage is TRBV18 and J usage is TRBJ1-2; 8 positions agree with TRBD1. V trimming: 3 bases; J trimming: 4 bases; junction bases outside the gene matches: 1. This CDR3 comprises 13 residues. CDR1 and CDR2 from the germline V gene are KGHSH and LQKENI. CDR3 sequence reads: CASSPGTGYGYTF. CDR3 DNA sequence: TGTGCCAGCTCACCCGGGACAGGCTATGGCTACACCTTC.

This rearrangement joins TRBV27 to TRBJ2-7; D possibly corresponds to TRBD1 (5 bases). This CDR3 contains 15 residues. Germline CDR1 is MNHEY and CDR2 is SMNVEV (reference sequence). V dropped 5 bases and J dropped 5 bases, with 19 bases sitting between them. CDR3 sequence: CASSPQGGFGDEQYF. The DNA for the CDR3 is TGTGCCAGCAGTCCGCAGGGTGGGTTTGGGGACGAGCAGTACTTC.

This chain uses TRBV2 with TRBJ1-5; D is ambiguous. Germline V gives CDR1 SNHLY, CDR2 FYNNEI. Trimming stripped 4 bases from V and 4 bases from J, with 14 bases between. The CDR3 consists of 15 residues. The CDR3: CASSANIPRNQPQHF. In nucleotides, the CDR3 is TGTGCCAGCAGTGCGAATATCCCCAGGAATCAGCCCCAGCATTTT.

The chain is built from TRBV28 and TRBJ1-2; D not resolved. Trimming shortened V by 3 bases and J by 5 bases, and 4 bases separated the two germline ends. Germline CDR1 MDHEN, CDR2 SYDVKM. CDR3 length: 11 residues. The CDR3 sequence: CASSFGYGYTF. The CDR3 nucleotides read TGTGCCAGCAGTTTCGGTTATGGCTACACCTTC.

This CDR3 reads CASSPFSGFTEAFF. The CDR3, as DNA: TGTGCCAGCTCACCATTCTCGGGGTTCACTGAAGCTTTCTTT. The V gene is TRBV18, the J gene TRBJ1-1; D remains unclear. This CDR3 is 14 amino acids long. CDR1 and CDR2 (germline): KGHSH, LQKENI. V lost 2 bases and J 4 bases, leaving 11 bases between the germline ends.

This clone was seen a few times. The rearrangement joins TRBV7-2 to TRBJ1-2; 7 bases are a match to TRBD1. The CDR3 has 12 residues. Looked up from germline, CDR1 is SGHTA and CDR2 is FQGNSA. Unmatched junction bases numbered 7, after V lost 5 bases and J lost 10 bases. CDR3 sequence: CASSPDRVLYTF. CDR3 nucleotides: TGTGCCAGCAGCCCTGACAGGGTTCTCTACACCTTC.

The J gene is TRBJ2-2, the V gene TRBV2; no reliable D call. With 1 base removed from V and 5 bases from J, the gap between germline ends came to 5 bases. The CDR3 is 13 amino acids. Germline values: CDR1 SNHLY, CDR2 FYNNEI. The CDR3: CASSEGSTGELFF. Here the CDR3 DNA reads TGTGCCAGCAGTGAAGGTAGTACCGGGGAGCTGTTTTTT.

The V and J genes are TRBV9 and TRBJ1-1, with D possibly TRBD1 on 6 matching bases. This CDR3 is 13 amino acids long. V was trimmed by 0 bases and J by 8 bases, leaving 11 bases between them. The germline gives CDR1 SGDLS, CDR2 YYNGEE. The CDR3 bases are TGTGCCAGCAGCGTAGGGGAGAGGGGGGAAGCTTTCTTT. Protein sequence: CASSVGERGEAFF.

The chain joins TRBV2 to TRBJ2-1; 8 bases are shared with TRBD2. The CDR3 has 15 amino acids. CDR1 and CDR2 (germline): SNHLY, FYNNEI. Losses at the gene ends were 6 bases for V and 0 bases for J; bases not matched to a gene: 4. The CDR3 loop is CASRGGTSSYNEQFF. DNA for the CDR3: TGTGCCAGCAGGGGAGGGACTAGCTCCTACAATGAGCAGTTCTTC.

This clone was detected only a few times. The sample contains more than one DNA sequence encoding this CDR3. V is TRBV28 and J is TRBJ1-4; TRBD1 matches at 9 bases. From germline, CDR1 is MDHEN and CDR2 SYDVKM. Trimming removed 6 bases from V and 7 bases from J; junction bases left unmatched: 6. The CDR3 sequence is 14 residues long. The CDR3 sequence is CASRAQGAGEKLFF. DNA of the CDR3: TGTGCCAGCAGGGCACAGGGGGCTGGTGAAAAACTGTTTTTT.

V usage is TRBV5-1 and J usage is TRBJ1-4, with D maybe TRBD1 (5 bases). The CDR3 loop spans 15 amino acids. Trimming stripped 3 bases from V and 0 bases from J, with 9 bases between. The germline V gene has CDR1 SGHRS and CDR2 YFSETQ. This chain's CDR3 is CASSSTGSTNEKLFF. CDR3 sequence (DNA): TGCGCCAGCAGCTCTACAGGATCAACTAATGAAAAACTGTTTTTT.

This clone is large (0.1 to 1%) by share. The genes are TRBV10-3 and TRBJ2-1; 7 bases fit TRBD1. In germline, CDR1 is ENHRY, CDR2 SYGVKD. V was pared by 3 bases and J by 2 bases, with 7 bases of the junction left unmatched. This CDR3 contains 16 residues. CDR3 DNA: TGTGCCATCAGTGACGTGGGGACAGTGGCCTACAATGAGCAGTTCTTC. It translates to CAISDVGTVAYNEQFF.

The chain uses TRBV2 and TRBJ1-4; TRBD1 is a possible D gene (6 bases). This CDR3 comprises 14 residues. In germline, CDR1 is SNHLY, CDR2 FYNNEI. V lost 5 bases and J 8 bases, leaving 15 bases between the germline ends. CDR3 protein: CASSRTARAEKLFF. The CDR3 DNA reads TGTGCCAGCAGTCGGACAGCAAGGGCGGAAAAACTGTTTTTT.

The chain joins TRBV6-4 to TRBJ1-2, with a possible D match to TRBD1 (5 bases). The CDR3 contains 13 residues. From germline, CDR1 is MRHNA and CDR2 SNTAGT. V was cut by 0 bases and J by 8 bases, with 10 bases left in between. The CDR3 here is CASSDSTVSGYTF. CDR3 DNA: TGTGCCAGCAGTGACTCGACAGTATCCGGCTACACCTTC.

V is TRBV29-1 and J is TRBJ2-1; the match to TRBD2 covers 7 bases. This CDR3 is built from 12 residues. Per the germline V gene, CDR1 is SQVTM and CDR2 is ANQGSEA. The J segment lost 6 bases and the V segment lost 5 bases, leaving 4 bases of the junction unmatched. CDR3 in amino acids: CSVRREFNEQFF. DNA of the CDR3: TGCAGCGTTCGGCGGGAGTTCAATGAGCAGTTCTTC.

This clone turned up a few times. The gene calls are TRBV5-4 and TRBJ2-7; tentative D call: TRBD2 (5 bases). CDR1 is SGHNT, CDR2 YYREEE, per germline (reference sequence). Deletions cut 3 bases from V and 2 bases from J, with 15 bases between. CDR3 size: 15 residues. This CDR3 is CASSSSRKLAYEQYF. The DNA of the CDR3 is TGTGCCAGCAGCTCCTCTCGGAAACTAGCCTACGAGCAGTACTTC.

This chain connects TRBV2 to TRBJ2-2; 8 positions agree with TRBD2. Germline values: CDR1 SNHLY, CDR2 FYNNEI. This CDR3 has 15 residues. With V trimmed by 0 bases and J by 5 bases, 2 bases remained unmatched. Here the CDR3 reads CASSEAAGGTGELFF. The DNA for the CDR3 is TGTGCCAGCAGTGAAGCGGCGGGAGGTACCGGGGAGCTGTTTTTT.

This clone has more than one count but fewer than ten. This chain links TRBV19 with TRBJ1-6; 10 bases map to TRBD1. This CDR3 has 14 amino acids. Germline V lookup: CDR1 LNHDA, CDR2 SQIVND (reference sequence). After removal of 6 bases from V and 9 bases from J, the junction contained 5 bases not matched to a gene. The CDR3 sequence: CASRGGQGSSPLHF. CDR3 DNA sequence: TGTGCCAGTAGAGGGGGACAGGGGAGTTCACCCCTCCACTTT.

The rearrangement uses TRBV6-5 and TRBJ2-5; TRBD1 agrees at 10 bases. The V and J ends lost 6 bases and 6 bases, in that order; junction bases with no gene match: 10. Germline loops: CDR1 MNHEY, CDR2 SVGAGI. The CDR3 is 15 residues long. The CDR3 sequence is CASSPRGTGVQTQYF. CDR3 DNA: TGTGCCAGCAGCCCAAGGGGGACAGGGGTTCAGACCCAGTACTTC.

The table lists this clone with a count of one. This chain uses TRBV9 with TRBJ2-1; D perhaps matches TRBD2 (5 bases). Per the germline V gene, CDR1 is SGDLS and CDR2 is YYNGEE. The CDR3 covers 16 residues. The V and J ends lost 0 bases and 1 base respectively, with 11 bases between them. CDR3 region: CASSVARAVSYNEQFF. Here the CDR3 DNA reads TGTGCCAGCAGCGTAGCTCGAGCGGTGTCCTACAATGAGCAGTTCTTC.

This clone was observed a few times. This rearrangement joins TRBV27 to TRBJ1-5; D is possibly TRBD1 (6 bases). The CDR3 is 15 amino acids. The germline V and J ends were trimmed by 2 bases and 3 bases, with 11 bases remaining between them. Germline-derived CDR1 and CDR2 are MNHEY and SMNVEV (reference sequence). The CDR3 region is CASSLTRGDNQPQHF. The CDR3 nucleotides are TGTGCCAGCAGTTTAACCAGGGGAGACAATCAGCCCCAGCATTTT.

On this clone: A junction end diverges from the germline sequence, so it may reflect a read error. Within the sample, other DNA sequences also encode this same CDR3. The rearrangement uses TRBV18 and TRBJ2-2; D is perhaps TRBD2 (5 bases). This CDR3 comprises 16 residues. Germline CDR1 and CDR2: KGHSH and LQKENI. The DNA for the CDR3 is TGTGCCAGTTCACCGAACTCAGCTAGCTTCTCCGGGGAGCTGTTTTTT. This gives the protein CASSPNSASFSGELFF.

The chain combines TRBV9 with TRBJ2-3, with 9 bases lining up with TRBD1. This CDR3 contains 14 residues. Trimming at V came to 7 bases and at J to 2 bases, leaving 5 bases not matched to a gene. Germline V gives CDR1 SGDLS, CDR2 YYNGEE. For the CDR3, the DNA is TGTGCCAGCGGGGGACAGGGATACACAGATACGCAGTATTTT. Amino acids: CASGGQGYTDTQYF.

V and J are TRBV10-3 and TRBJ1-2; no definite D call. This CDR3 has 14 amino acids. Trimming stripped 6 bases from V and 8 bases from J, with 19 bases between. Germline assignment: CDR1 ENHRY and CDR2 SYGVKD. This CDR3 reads CAISGLRARGGYTF. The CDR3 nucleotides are TGTGCCATCAGCGGACTGAGAGCTCGGGGAGGCTACACCTTC.

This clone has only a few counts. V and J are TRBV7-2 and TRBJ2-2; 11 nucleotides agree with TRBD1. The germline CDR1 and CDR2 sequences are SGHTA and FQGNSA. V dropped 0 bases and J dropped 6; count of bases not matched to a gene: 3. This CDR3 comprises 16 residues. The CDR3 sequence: CASSLAGTGGAGELFF. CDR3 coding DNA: TGTGCCAGCAGCTTAGCCGGGACAGGGGGAGCCGGGGAGCTGTTTTTT.

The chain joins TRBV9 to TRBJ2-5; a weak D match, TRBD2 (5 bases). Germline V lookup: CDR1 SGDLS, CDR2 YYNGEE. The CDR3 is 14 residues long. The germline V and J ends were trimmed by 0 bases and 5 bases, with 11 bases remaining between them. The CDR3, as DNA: TGTGCCAGCAGCGTAGAACTAGAAGATGAGACCCAGTACTTC. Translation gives CASSVELEDETQYF.

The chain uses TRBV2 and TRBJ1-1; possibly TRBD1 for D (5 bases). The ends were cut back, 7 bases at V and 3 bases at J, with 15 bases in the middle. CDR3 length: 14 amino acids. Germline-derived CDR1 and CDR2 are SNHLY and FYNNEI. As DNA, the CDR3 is TGTGCCAGCATAAAGGGCAGGGAGGACACTGAAGCTTTCTTT. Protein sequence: CASIKGREDTEAFF.